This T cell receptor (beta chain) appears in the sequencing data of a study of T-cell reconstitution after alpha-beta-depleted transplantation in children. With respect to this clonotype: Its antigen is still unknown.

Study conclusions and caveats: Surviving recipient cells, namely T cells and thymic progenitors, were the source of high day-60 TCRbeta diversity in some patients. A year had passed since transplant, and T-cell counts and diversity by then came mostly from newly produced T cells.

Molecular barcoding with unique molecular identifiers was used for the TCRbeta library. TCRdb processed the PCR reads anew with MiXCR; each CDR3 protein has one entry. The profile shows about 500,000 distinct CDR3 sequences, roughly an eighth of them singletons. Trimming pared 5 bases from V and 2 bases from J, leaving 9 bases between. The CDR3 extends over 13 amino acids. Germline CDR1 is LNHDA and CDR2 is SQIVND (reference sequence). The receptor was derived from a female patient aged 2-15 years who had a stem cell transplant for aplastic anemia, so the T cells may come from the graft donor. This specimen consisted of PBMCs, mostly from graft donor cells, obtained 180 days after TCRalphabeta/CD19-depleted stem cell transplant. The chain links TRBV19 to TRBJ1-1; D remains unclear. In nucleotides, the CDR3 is TGTGCCAGTAGTCCGCCACCCAACACTGAAGCTTTCTTT. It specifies CASSPPPNTEAFF.